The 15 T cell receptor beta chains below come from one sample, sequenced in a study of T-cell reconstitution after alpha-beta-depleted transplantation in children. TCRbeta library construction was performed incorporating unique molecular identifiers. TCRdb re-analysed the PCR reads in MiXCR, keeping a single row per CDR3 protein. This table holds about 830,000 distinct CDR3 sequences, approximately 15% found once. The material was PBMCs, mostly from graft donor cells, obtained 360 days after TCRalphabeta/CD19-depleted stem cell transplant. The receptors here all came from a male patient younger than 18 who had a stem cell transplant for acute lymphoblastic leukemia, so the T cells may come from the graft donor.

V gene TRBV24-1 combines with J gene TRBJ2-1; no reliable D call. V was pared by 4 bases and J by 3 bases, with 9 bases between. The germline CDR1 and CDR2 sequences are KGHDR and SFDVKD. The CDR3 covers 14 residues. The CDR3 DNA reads TGTGCCACCAGTGAAAAGGGTATCTACAATGAGCAGTTCTTC. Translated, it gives CATSEKGIYNEQFF.

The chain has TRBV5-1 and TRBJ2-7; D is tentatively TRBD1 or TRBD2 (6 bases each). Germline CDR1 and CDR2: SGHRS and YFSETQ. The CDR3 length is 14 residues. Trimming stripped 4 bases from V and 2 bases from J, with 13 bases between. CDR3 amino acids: CASSPGGGAYEQYF. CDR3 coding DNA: TGCGCCAGCAGCCCCGGGGGCGGCGCCTACGAGCAGTACTTC.

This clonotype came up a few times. As DNA, the CDR3 is TGTGCCAGCAGTTCCCAACTAGCGGGGGGAACTAAGCGGTACTTC. Amino acid sequence: CASSSQLAGGTKRYF. This sequence joins TRBV11-2 and TRBJ2-7; 12 bases are a match to TRBD2. The CDR3 consists of 15 residues. Per the germline V gene, CDR1 is SGHAT and CDR2 is FQNNGV. V lost 6 bases and J lost 12; bases outside the gene matches: 15.

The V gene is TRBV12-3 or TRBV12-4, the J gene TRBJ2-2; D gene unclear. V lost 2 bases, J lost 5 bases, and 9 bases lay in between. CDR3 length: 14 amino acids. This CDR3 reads CASSLWLGTGELFF. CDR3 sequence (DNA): TGTGCCAGCAGTTTATGGTTAGGGACCGGGGAGCTGTTTTTT.

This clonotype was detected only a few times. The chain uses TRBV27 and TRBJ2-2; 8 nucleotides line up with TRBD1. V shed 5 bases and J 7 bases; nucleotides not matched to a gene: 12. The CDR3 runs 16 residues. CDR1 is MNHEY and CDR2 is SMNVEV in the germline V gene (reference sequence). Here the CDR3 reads CASSPDPQGAFGELFF. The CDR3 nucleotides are TGTGCCAGCAGTCCCGACCCGCAGGGGGCTTTCGGGGAGCTGTTTTTT.

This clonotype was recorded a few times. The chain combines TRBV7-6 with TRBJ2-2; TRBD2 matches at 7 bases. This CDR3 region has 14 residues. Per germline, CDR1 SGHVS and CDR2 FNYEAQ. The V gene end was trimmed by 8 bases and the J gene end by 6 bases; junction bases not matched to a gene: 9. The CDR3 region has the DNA TGTGCCAGCGGGCGGGAGTTGTACTCCGGGGAGCTGTTTTTT. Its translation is CASGRELYSGELFF.

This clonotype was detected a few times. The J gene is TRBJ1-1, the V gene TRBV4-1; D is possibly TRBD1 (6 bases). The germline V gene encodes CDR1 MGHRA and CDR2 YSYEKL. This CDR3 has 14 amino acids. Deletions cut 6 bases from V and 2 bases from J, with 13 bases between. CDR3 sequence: CASRSPGANTEAFF. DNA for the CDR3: TGCGCCAGCAGATCGCCGGGGGCCAACACTGAAGCTTTCTTT.

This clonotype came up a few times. CDR3 DNA: TGTGCCAGCAGCTTAACGGCAGGGACGGTCGAGCAGTACTTC. The encoded protein is CASSLTAGTVEQYF. V gene TRBV7-9 combines with J gene TRBJ2-7; possibly TRBD1 or TRBD2 for D (5 bases each). CDR1 SEHNR and CDR2 FQNEAQ come from the germline V gene (reference sequence). Between the trimmed V and J ends, which lost 2 bases and 6 bases, there was a span of 14 bases. The CDR3 length is 14 residues.

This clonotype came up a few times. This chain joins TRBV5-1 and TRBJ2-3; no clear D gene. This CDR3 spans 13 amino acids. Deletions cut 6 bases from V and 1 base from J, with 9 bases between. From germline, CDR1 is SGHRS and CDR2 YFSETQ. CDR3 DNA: TGCGCCAGCACCACCTACCGCACAGATACGCAGTATTTT. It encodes CASTTYRTDTQYF.

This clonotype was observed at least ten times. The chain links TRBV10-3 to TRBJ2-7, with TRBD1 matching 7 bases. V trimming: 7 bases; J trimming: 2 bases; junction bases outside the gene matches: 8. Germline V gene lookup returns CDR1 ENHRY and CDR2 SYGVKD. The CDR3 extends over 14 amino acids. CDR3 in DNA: TGTGCCATCATGTCCTCGGACAGGACCTACGAGCAGTACTTC. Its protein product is CAIMSSDRTYEQYF.

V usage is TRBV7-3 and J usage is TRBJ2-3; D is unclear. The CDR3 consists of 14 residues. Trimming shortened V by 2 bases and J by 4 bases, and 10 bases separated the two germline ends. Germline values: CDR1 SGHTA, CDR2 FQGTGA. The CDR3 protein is CASSLGLESDTQYF. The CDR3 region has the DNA TGTGCCAGCAGCTTAGGTCTAGAGTCAGATACGCAGTATTTT.

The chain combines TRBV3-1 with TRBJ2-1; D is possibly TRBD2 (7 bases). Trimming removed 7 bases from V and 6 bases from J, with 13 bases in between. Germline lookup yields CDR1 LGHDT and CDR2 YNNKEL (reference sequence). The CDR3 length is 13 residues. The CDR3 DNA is TGTGCCAGCACCCGGAGGGGGGGCAATGAGCAGTTCTTC. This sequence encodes CASTRRGGNEQFF.

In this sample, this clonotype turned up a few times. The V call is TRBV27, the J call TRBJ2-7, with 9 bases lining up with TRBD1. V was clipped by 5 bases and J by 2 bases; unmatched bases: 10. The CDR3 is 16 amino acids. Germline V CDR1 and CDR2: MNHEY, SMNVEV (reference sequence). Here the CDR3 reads CASSPFPGQGPYEQYF. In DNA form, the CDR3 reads TGTGCCAGCAGTCCCTTCCCGGGACAGGGCCCCTACGAGCAGTACTTC.

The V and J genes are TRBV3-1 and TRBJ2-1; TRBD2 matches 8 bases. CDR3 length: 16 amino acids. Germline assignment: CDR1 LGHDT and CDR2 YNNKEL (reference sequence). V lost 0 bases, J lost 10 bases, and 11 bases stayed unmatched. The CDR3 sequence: CASSQDGTRRLVEQFF. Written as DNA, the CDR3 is TGTGCCAGCAGCCAAGACGGGACTAGGCGACTTGTGGAGCAGTTCTTC.

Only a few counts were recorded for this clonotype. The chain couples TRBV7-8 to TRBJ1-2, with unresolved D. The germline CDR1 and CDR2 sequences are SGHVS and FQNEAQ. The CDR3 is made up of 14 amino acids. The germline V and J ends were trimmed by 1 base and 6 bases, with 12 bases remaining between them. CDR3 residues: CASSLVEGRDGYTF. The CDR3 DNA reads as TGTGCCAGCAGCTTAGTGGAAGGGAGGGATGGCTACACCTTC.